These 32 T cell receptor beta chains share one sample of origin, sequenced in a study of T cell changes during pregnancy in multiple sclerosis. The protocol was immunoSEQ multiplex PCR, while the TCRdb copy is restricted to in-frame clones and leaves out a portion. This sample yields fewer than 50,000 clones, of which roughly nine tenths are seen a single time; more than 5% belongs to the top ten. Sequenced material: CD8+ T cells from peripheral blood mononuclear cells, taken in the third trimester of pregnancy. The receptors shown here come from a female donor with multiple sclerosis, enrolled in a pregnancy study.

The CDR3 reads CASSPQSGDLLSYEQYF. CDR3 bases: TGTGCCAGCAGCCCTCAAAGCGGTGATCTCCTCTCCTACGAGCAGTACTTC. This chain joins TRBV7-6 and TRBJ2-7, with D perhaps matching TRBD2 (5 bases). The V gene lost 5 bases and the J gene lost 0 bases, with 20 bases spanning the gap. Germline V CDR1 and CDR2: SGHVS, FNYEAQ. The CDR3 contains 17 residues.

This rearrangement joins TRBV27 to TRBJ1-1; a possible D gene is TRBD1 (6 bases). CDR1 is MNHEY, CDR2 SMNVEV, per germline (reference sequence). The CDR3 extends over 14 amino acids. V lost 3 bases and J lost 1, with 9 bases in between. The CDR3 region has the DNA TGTGCCAGCAGTTTTGGGACACCGAACACTGAAGCTTTCTTT. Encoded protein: CASSFGTPNTEAFF.

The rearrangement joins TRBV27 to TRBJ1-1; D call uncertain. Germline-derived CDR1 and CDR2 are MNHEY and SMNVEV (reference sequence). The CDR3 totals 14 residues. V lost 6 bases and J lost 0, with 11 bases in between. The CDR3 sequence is CASRGDRMNTEAFF. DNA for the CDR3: TGTGCCAGCAGGGGAGACCGAATGAACACTGAAGCTTTCTTT.

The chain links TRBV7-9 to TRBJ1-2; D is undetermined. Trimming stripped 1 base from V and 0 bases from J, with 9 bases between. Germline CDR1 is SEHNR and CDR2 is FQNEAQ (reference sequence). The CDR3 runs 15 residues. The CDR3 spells CASSLDGLSNYGYTF. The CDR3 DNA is TGTGCCAGCAGCTTAGATGGGCTATCTAACTATGGCTACACCTTC.

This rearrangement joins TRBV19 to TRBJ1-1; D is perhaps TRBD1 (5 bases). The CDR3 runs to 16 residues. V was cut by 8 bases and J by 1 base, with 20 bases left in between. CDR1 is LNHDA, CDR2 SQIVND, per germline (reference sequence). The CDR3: CASVGEEDRQNTEAFF. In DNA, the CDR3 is TGTGCCAGTGTGGGGGAGGAAGACCGCCAGAACACTGAAGCTTTCTTT.

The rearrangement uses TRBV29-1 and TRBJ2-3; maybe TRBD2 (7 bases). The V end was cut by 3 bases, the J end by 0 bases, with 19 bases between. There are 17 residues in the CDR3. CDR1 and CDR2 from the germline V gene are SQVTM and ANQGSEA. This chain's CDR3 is CSVEGGALIGSTDTQYF. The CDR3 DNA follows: TGCAGCGTTGAGGGGGGGGCTCTAATTGGTAGCACAGATACGCAGTATTTT.

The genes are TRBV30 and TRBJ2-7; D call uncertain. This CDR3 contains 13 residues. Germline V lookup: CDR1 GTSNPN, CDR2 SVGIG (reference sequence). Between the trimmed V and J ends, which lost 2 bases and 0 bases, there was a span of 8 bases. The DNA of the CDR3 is TGTGCCTGGAGTCGAACAGCCTCCTACGAGCAGTACTTC. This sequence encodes CAWSRTASYEQYF.

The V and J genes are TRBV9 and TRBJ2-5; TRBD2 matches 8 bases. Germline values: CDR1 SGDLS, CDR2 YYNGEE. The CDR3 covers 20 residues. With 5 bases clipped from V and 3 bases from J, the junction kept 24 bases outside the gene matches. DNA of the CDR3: TGTGCCAGCAGGAGTAGTTGGGGACATAGGACTAGCTGGGGTAAAGAGACCCAGTACTTC. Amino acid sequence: CASRSSWGHRTSWGKETQYF.

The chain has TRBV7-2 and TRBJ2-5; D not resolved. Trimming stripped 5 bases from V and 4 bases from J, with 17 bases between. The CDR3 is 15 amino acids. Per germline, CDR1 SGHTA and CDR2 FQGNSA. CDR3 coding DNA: TGTGCCAGCAGCCCCCCGTTGGAGTTTCCAGAGACCCAGTACTTC. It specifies CASSPPLEFPETQYF. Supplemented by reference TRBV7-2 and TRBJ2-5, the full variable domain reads GAGVSQSPSNKVTEKGKDVELRCDPISGHTALYWYRQSLGQGLEFLIYFQGNSAPDKSGLPSDRFSAERTGGSVSTLTIQRTQQEDSAVYLCASSPPLEFPETQYFGPGTRLLVL.

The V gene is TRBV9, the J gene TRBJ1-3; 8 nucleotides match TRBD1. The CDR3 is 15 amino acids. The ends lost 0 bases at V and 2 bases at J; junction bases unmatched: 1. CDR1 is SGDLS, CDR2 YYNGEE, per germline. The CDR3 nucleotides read TGTGCCAGCAGCGTAGAGACAGGGGCTGGAAACACCATATATTTT. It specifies CASSVETGAGNTIYF. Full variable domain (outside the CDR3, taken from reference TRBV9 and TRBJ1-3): DSGVTQTPKHLITATGQRVTLRCSPRSGDLSVYWYQQSLDQGLQFLIQYYNGEERAKGNILERFSAQQFPDLHSELNLSSLELGDSALYFCASSVETGAGNTIYFGEGSWLTVV.

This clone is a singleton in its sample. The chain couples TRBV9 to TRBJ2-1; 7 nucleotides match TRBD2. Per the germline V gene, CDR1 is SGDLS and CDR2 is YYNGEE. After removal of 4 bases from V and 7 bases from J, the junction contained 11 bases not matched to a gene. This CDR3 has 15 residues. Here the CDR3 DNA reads TGTGCCAGCAGCCCTAGCTCGCGGGAGAGGAATGAGCAGTTCTTC. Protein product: CASSPSSRERNEQFF. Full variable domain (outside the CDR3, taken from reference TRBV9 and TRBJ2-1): DSGVTQTPKHLITATGQRVTLRCSPRSGDLSVYWYQQSLDQGLQFLIQYYNGEERAKGNILERFSAQQFPDLHSELNLSSLELGDSALYFCASSPSSRERNEQFFGPGTRLTVL.

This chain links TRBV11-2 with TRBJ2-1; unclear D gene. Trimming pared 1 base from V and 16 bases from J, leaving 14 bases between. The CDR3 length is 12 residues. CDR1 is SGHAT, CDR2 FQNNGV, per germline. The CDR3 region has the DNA TGTGCCAGCAGCTTAGGGTCAGCTAGTAGTTTCTTC. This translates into CASSLGSASSFF.

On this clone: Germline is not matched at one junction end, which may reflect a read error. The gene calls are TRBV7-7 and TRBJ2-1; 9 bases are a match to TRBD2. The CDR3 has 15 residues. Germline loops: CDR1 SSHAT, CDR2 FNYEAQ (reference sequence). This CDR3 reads CASSLGTSIRDEQFF. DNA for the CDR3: TGTGCTAGCAGCTTAGGGACTAGCATCCGAGATGAGCAGTTCTTC. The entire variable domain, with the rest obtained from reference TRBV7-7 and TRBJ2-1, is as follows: GAGVSQSPRYKVTKRGQDVTLRCDPISSHATLYWYQQALGQGPEFLTYFNYEAQPDKSGLPSDRFSAERPEGSISTLTIQRTEQRDSAMYRCASSLGTSIRDEQFFGPGTRLTVL.

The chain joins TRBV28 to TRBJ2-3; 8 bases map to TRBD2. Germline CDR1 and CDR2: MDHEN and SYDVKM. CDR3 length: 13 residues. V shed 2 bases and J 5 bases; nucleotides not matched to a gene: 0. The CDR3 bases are TGTGCCAGCAGTTTACTAGCGGGAGATACGCAGTATTTT. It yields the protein CASSLLAGDTQYF.

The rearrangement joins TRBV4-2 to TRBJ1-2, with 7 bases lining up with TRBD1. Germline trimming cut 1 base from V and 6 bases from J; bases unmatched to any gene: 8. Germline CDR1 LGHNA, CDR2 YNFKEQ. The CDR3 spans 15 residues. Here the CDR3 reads CASSQVEGAEDGYTF. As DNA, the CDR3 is TGTGCCAGCAGCCAAGTGGAGGGGGCGGAGGATGGCTACACCTTC.

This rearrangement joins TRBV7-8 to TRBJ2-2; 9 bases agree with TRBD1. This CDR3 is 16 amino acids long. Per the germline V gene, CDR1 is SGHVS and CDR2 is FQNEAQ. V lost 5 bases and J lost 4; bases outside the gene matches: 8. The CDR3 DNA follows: TGTGCCAGCAGCGCCGGACAGGGGCGGGGCACCGGGGAGCTGTTTTTT. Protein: CASSAGQGRGTGELFF.

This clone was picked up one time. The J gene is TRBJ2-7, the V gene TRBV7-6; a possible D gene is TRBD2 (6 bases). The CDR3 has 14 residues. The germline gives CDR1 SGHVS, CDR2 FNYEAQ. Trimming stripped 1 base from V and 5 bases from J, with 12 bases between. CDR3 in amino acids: CASSLGGGGDEQYF. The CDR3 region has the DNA TGTGCCAGCAGCTTAGGGGGAGGCGGTGACGAGCAGTACTTC.

The CDR3 region is CASRDQEEKAFF. CDR3 sequence (DNA): TGCGCCAGCAGAGATCAAGAGGAGAAAGCTTTCTTT. The gene calls are TRBV4-1 and TRBJ1-1; unclear D gene. Germline V CDR1 and CDR2: MGHRA, YSYEKL. Trimming removed 6 bases from V and 9 bases from J, with 14 bases in between. The CDR3 runs to 12 residues.

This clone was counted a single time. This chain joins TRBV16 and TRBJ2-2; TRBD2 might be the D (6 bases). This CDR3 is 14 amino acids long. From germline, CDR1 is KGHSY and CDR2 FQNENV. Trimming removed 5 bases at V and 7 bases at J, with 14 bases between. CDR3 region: CASSLGLGIGELFF. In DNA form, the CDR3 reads TGTGCCAGCAGCTTGGGACTTGGAATCGGGGAGCTGTTTTTT.

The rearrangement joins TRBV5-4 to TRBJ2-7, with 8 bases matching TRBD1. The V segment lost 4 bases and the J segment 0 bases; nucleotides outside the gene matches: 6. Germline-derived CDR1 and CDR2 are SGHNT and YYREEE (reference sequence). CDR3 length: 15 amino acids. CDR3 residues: CASSPGQGSSYEQYF. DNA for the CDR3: TGTGCCAGCAGCCCTGGACAGGGCAGCTCCTACGAGCAGTACTTC. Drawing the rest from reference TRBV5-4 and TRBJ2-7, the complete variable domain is ETGVTQSPTHLIKTRGQQVTLRCSSQSGHNTVSWYQQALGQGPQFIFQYYREEENGRGNFPPRFSGLQFPNYSSELNVNALELDDSALYLCASSPGQGSSYEQYFGPGTRLTVT.

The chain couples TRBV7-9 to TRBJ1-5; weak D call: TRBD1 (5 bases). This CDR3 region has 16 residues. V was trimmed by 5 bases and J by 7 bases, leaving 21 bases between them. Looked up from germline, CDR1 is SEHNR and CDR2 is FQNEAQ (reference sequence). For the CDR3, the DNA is TGTGCCAGCAGCCCAGGGTGGGATGCGGCAGGGCAGCCCCAGCATTTT. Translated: CASSPGWDAAGQPQHF.

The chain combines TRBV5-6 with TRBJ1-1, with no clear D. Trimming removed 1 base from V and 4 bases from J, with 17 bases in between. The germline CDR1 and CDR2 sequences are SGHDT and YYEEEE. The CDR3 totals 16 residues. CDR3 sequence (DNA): TGTGCCAGCAGCTTGCCTTTGGGGAGGGCGGCCACTGAAGCTTTCTTT. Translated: CASSLPLGRAATEAFF.

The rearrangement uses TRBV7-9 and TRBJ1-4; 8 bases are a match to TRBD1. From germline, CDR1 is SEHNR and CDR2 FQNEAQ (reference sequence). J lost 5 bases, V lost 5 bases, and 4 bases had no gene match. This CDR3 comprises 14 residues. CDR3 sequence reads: CASSGQGKNEKLFF. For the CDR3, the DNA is TGTGCCAGCAGCGGACAGGGAAAGAATGAAAAACTGTTTTTT.

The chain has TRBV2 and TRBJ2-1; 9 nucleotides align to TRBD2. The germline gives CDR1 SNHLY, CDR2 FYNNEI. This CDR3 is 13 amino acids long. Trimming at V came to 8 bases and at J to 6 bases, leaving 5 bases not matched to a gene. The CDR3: CASVAAGGNEQFF. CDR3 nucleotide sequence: TGTGCCAGCGTCGCAGCGGGGGGCAATGAGCAGTTCTTC. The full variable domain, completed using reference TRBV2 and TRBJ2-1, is EPEVTQTPSHQVTQMGQEVILRCVPISNHLYFYWYRQILGQKVEFLVSFYNNEISEKSEIFDDQFSVERPDGSNFTLKIRSTKLEDSAMYFCASVAAGGNEQFFGPGTRLTVL.

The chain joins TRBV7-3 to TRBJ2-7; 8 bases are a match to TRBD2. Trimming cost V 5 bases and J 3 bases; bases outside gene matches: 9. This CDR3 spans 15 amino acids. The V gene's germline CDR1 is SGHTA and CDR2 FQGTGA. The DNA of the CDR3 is TGTGCCAGCAGCCCCGGGGGGGGGATGATCTACGAGCAGTACTTC. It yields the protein CASSPGGGMIYEQYF.

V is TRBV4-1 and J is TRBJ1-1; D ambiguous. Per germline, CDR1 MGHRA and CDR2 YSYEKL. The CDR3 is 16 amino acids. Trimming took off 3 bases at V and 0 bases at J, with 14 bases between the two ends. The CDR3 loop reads CASSHLATGLNTEAFF. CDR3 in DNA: TGCGCCAGCAGCCATCTCGCGACGGGGTTGAACACTGAAGCTTTCTTT.

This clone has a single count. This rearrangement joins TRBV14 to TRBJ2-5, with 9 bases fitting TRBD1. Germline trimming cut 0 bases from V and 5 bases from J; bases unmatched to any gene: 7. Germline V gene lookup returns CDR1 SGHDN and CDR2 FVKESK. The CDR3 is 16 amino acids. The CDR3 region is CASSQDQLTGGETQYF. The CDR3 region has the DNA TGTGCCAGCAGCCAAGACCAGTTGACAGGGGGGGAGACCCAGTACTTC.

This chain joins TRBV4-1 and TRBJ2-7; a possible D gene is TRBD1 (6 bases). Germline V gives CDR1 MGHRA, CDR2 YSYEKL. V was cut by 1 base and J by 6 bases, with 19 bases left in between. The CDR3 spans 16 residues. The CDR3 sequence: CASSQVGALGQLEQYF. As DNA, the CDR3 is TGCGCCAGCAGCCAAGTGGGGGCTCTCGGACAGCTCGAGCAGTACTTC.

The CDR3 region is CASSASLAGQETQYF. As DNA, the CDR3 is TGTGCCAGCAGCGCCTCCCTAGCGGGGCAAGAGACCCAGTACTTC. This chain joins TRBV9 and TRBJ2-5; 9 nucleotides align to TRBD2. V shed 3 bases and J 2 bases; nucleotides not matched to a gene: 5. The germline gives CDR1 SGDLS, CDR2 YYNGEE. The CDR3 runs 15 residues. The variable domain in full, with the rest retrieved from reference TRBV9 and TRBJ2-5, is DSGVTQTPKHLITATGQRVTLRCSPRSGDLSVYWYQQSLDQGLQFLIQYYNGEERAKGNILERFSAQQFPDLHSELNLSSLELGDSALYFCASSASLAGQETQYFGPGTRLLVL.

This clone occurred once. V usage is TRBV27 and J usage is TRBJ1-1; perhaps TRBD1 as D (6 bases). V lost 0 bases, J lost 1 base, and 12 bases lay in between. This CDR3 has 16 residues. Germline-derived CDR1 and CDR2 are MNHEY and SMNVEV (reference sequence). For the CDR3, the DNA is TGTGCCAGCAGTTTATCGGCAGGGGCCCCGAACACTGAAGCTTTCTTT. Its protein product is CASSLSAGAPNTEAFF.

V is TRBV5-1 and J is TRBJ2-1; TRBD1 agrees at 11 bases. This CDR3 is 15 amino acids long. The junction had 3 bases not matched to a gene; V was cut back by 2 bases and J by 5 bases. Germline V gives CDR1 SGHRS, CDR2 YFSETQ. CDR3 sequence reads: CASSLGQGADNEQFF. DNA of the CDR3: TGCGCCAGCAGCTTAGGACAGGGGGCGGACAATGAGCAGTTCTTC.

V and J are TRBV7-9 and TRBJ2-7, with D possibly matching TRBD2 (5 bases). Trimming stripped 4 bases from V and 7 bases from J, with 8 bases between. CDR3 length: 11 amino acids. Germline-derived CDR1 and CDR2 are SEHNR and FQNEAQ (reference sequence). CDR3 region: CASSYEGEQYF. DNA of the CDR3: TGTGCCAGCAGCTACGAGGGTGAGCAGTACTTC. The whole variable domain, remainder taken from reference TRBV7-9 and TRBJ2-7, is DTGVSQNPRHKITKRGQNVTFRCDPISEHNRLYWYRQTLGQGPEFLTYFQNEAQLEKSRLLSDRFSAERPKGSFSTLEIQRTEQGDSAMYLCASSYEGEQYFGPGTRLTVT.